This entry lists 7 T cell receptor beta chains sequenced from one sample in a study of technical replicates of blood from a few donors. Profiling relied on immunoSEQ multiplex PCR, and the TCRdb table lists in-frame clones only, not all of them. The sample shows tens of thousands of clones, 86% of them seen only once. Sequenced input: PBMCs. These receptors came from a human donor in good health. Some clones in this sample may be carry-over from other donors' samples.

This sequence joins TRBV2 and TRBJ2-2; D is possibly TRBD1 (5 bases). Germline V CDR1 and CDR2: SNHLY, FYNNEI. V was trimmed by 7 bases and J by 6 bases, leaving 21 bases between them. The CDR3 runs to 16 residues. CDR3 nucleotide sequence: TGTGCCAGCATTAGAGGAAGGGGCCGGTTGGCCGGGGAGCTGTTTTTT. It is translated as CASIRGRGRLAGELFF.

Only one count was recorded for this clone. V and J are TRBV18 and TRBJ1-5; D is undetermined. The CDR3 length is 13 residues. Trimming removed 3 bases at V and 4 bases at J, with 7 bases between. Germline V lookup: CDR1 KGHSH, CDR2 LQKENI. As DNA, the CDR3 is TGTGCCAGCTCACCGATCGAGAATCAGCCCCAGCATTTT. Encoded protein: CASSPIENQPQHF. Supplemented by reference TRBV18 and TRBJ1-5, the full variable domain reads NAGVMQNPRHLVRRRGQEARLRCSPMKGHSHVYWYRQLPEEGLKFMVYLQKENIIDESGMPKERFSAEFPKEGPSILRIQQVVRGDSAAYFCASSPIENQPQHFGDGTRLSIL.

This clone showed up just once. The V and J genes are TRBV2 and TRBJ2-7; D may be TRBD2 (5 bases). Germline loops: CDR1 SNHLY, CDR2 FYNNEI. V was pared by 8 bases and J by 3 bases, with 8 bases between. This CDR3 spans 11 amino acids. The CDR3 loop is CASVDFYEQYF. In nucleotides, the CDR3 is TGTGCCAGCGTGGACTTCTACGAGCAGTACTTC.

Only a few counts were recorded for this clone. The chain recombines TRBV4-3 with TRBJ2-2; the D gene is possibly TRBD2 (6 bases). The germline V gene has CDR1 LGHNA and CDR2 YSLEER. Trimming took 4 bases from V and 6 from J, leaving 21 bases between them. The CDR3 has 17 amino acids. CDR3: CASSLGKGLVFAGELFF. For the CDR3, the DNA is TGCGCCAGCAGCCTGGGAAAGGGACTTGTCTTTGCCGGGGAGCTGTTTTTT.

The chain combines TRBV5-1 with TRBJ2-2; D possibly corresponds to TRBD2 (6 bases). With 4 bases removed from V and 1 base from J, the gap between germline ends came to 11 bases. The CDR3 has 15 residues. Germline V gives CDR1 SGHRS, CDR2 YFSETQ. CDR3 protein: CASSPVGGNTGELFF. The DNA of the CDR3 is TGCGCCAGCAGCCCGGTCGGGGGGAACACCGGGGAGCTGTTTTTT. The entire variable domain, with the rest obtained from reference TRBV5-1 and TRBJ2-2, is as follows: KAGVTQTPRYLIKTRGQQVTLSCSPISGHRSVSWYQQTPGQGLQFLFEYFSETQRNKGNFPGRFSGRQFSNSRSEMNVSTLELGDSALYLCASSPVGGNTGELFFGEGSRLTVL.

The V call is TRBV7-8, the J call TRBJ2-7; D is perhaps TRBD1 (8 bases). CDR1 and CDR2 from the germline V gene are SGHVS and FQNEAQ. V was trimmed by 5 bases and J by 4 bases, leaving 27 bases between them. The CDR3 is 18 residues long. CDR3 sequence (DNA): TGTGCCAGCAGCCGTGACAGGGGCCGAAGGGGGGGGTTATACGAGCAGTACTTC. Its protein product is CASSRDRGRRGGLYEQYF.

The gene calls are TRBV13 and TRBJ1-1, with D hard to call. Germline V CDR1 and CDR2: PRHDT, FYEKMQ (reference sequence). The CDR3 covers 14 residues. Deletions cut 4 bases from V and 1 base from J, with 10 bases between. The CDR3 spells CASSSTRRNTEAFF. The DNA of the CDR3 is TGTGCCAGCAGCTCGACCCGGAGGAACACTGAAGCTTTCTTT.